What follows is one T cell receptor (beta chain) and its context. The sample comes from a study of blood T cell repertoires in COVID-19. About the research overall: Sites in the United States, Italy and Spain provided acute and convalescent COVID-19 samples. T cells, B-cell-depleted T cells, or PBMCs provided the cDNA or gDNA that served as material.

In the original analysis: Reference gene primers were amplified, and this amplification served to estimate nucleated cell counts. Assay used: immunoSEQ multiplex PCR; TCRdb lists only in-frame clones, some missing. For V, J and clone size, that table is used; D and trimming come from the DNA. This table holds about 330,000 clones, 65% to 90% found once. Input material: peripheral blood. This TCR derives from a human donor in a cohort sampled during active COVID-19.

The CDR3 protein is CASSARGNEKLFF. The CDR3 coding sequence is TGTGCCAGCAGCGCCCGAGGAAATGAAAAACTGTTTTTT. The V and J genes are TRBV6-5 and TRBJ1-4; D not certain. Germline values: CDR1 MNHEY, CDR2 SVGAGI. The CDR3 length is 13 residues. Between the trimmed V and J ends, which lost 6 bases and 5 bases, there was a span of 10 bases.